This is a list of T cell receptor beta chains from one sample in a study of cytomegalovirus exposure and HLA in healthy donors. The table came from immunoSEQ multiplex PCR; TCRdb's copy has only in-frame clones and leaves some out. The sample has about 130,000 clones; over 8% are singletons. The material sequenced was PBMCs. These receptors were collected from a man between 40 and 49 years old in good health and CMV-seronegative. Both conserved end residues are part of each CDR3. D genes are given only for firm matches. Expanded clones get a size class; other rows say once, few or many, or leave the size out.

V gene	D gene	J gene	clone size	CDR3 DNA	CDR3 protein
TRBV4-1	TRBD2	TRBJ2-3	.	TGCGCCAGCAGCCAGACTAGCGGGGGTACAGATACGCAGTATTTT	CASSQTSGGTDTQYF
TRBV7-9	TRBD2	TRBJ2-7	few	TGTGCCAGCAGCCTACTAGCGGGGAGCCACGAGCAGTACTTC	CASSLLAGSHEQYF
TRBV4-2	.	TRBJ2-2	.	TGTGCCAGCAGCCAAGAACCCTCGGGGGCGAACACCGGGGAGCTGTTTTTT	CASSQEPSGANTGELFF
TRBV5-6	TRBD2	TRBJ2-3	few	TGTGCCAGCAGCCTGGGAGCGGGAGTGGCAGATACGCAGTATTTT	CASSLGAGVADTQYF
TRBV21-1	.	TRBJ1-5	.	TGTGCCAGCAGCAAGCGCCAGGAATCTAGCAATCAGCCCCAGCATTTT	CASSKRQESSNQPQHF
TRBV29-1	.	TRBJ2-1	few	TGCAGCGTTGAGGGCAATGAGCAGCTCTTC	CSVEGNEQLF
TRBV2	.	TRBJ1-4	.	TGTGCCAGCTACAGGGAGACTAATGAAAAACTGTTTTTT	CASYRETNEKLFF
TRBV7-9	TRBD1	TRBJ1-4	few	TGTGCCAGCAGCTTACGACAGGGGGCCGCAGGAGAAAAACTGTTTTTT	CASSLRQGAAGEKLFF
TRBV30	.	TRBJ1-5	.	TGTGCCTGGAGTCGGGGGGAGGGTCAGCCCCAGCATTTT	CAWSRGEGQPQHF
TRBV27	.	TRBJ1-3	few	TGTGCCAGCAGTCAGGGGTGGGGAAACACCATATATTTT	CASSQGWGNTIYF
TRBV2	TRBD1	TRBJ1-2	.	TGTGCCAGCATGGAGGACAGGGGGAACTATGGCTACACCTTC	CASMEDRGNYGYTF
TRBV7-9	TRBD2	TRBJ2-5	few	TGTGCCAGCAGCGTAGCGGGGGGGACAGAGACCCAGTACTTC	CASSVAGGTETQYF
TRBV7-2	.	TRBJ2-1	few	TGTGCCAGCAGCCCGGACTATCGGGGTGAGCAGTTCTTC	CASSPDYRGEQFF
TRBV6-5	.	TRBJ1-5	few	TGTGCCAGCAGTTACTCGAGGAATCAGCCCCAGCATTTT	CASSYSRNQPQHF
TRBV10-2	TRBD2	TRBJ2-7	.	TGCGCCAGCAAACTAGCGGGGACTTACGAGCAGTACTTC	CASKLAGTYEQYF
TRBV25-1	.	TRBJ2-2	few	TGTGCCAGCGGGTCTACCGGGGTCGGGGAGCTGTTTTTT	CASGSTGVGELFF
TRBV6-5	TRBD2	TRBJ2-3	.	TGTGCCAGCAGTTCACTAGCGGGGGGTTTGACAGATACGCAGTATTTT	CASSSLAGGLTDTQYF
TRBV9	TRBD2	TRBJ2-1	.	TGTGCCAGCAGGGGAGGGGTCGGTGAGCAGTTCTTC	CASRGGVGEQFF
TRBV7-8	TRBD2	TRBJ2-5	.	TGTGCCAGCAGCTTGTACGGGGGGATTAAAGAGACCCAGTACTTC	CASSLYGGIKETQYF
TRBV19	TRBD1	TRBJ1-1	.	TGTGCCAGTAGTATATCCGGACAGGTGAACACTGAAGCTTTCTTT	CASSISGQVNTEAFF
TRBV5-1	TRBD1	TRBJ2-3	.	TGCGCCAGCAGCTTGGGACAGGGCCCAGATACGCAGTATTTT	CASSLGQGPDTQYF
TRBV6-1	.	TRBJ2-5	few	TGTGCCATCCAAGGGGGGGGGAACCAAGAGACCCAGTACTTC	CAIQGGGNQETQYF
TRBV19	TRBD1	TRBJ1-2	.	TGTGCCAGTAGTATTACCCGGGACAGGGTGGGAGGCTACACCTTC	CASSITRDRVGGYTF
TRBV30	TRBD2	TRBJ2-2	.	TGTGCCTGGAGTTCCCTCCGGACTAGCGGGGGGTACGCGAACACCGGGGAGCTGTTTTTT	CAWSSLRTSGGYANTGELFF
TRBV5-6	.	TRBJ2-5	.	TGTGCCAGCAGCTTGGGAATTGGCATACAAGAGACCCAGTACTTC	CASSLGIGIQETQYF
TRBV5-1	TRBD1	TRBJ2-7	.	TGCGCCAGCAGCTTCGCGCAGGGGGCGTACGAGCAGTACTTC	CASSFAQGAYEQYF
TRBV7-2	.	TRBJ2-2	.	TGTGCCAGCAGCTTAGCGTGGCAGGTCACCGGGGAGCTGTTTTTT	CASSLAWQVTGELFF
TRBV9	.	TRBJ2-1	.	TGTGCCAGCAGCGTAGAGGCAGGGGCGCACAATGAGCAGTTCTTC	CASSVEAGAHNEQFF
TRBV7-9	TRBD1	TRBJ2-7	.	TGTGCCAGCAGCTCTCCGGGACAGACCTCCTACGAGCAGTACTTC	CASSSPGQTSYEQYF
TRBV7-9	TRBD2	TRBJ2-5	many	TGTGCCAGCAGCTTAGGGACTAGCGGTCTCCAAGAGACCCAGTACTTC	CASSLGTSGLQETQYF
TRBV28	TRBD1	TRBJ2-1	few	TGTGCCAGCCTGGACAGGGACCACAATGAGCAGTTCTTC	CASLDRDHNEQFF
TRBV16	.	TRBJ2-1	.	TGTGCCAGCAGCTCCCCAGGATTGAATGAGCAGTTCTTC	CASSSPGLNEQFF
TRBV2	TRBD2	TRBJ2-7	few	TGTGCCAGCATTCCGGCGGGGGACTACGAGCAGTACTTC	CASIPAGDYEQYF
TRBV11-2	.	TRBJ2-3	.	TGTGCCAGCAGCTTAGAAGAGACAGATACGCAGTATTTT	CASSLEETDTQYF
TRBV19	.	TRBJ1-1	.	TGTGCCAGTGGATTAGAAGGGGGCACTGAAGCTTTCTTT	CASGLEGGTEAFF
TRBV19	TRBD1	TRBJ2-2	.	TGTGCCAGTAGTAGCGACAGGGGGGCCGGGGAGCTGTTTTTT	CASSSDRGAGELFF